Given below is one T cell receptor (beta chain) in context. This sample is drawn from a study of blood T cell repertoires in COVID-19. The repertoire was sequenced with immunoSEQ multiplex PCR; TCRdb's copy has only in-frame clones and lacks some. Of around 64,000 clones listed, about 66% are singletons. This clonotype originated in a woman between 55 and 75 years old who had been exposed to COVID-19. Specimen: PBMCs or T cells enriched from blood (not recorded which).

In DNA form, the CDR3 reads TGTGCCAGCAGTACACGACAGGGGAAAAATGAGCAGTTCTTC. As protein: CASSTRQGKNEQFF. The chain recombines TRBV6-2 or TRBV6-3 with TRBJ2-1, with TRBD1 matching 8 bases. J gave up 7 bases and V 5 bases, and 7 bases lay outside the gene matches. The CDR3 has 14 amino acids. Looked up from germline, CDR1 is MNHEY and CDR2 is SVGEGT.